What follows is one T cell receptor beta chain and its context. The CDR3 is 19 amino acids. V was pared by 1 base and J by 4 bases, with 11 bases of the junction left unmatched. Germline V gene lookup returns CDR1 MGHRA and CDR2 YSYEKL. This sample was taken from a study of blood T cell repertoires in COVID-19. Overall study context: Whether acute or convalescent, the COVID-19 samples came from the United States, Italy and Spain. PBMCs, B-cell-depleted T cells, or T cells provided the cDNA or gDNA that made up the material.

In the source study's methods: Reference gene primers were amplified, and this amplification served to estimate nucleated cell counts. Sequenced by immunoSEQ multiplex PCR; TCRdb stores in-frame clones only, minus some. That table is the source of V, J and clone size, and D and trimming were worked out from the DNA. The table includes hundreds of thousands of clones, 85% detected once. The clonotype originates from a woman under 30 with acute or convalescent COVID-19. V and J are TRBV4-1 and TRBJ1-3, with 12 positions matching TRBD1. The specimen sequenced was peripheral blood. Here the CDR3 reads CASSQGFQGQGADGNTIYF. The CDR3 nucleotides read TGCGCCAGCAGCCAAGGTTTCCAGGGACAGGGGGCGGACGGAAACACCATATATTTT.